A single sample gave rise to the 26 T cell receptor beta chains below, sequenced in a study of Tregs in tolerant kidney transplant recipients. Assay: immunoSEQ multiplex PCR; the TCRdb copy retains only in-frame clones and omits some. The sample lists about 110,000 clones, around 90% occurring once. The sample consisted of CD4+ T cells from blood, taken before the transplant. All receptors come from a human donor who received a combined kidney and bone marrow transplant.

This clone was seen only once. CDR3 DNA: TGTGCCAGTAGTATACGAACTAGCGTTCGGGAGCAGTTCTTC. Encoded protein: CASSIRTSVREQFF. The chain carries TRBV19 and TRBJ2-1; 7 bases align to TRBD2. J was trimmed by 10 bases and V by 2 bases; bases with no gene match: 8. CDR1 LNHDA and CDR2 SQIVND come from the germline V gene (reference sequence). CDR3 length equals 14 residues.

The rearrangement uses TRBV28 and TRBJ2-2, with D possibly matching TRBD2 (6 bases). Germline assignment: CDR1 MDHEN and CDR2 SYDVKM. V was pared by 5 bases and J by 6 bases, with 16 bases between. This CDR3 spans 15 amino acids. The CDR3 here is CASSQPGGRAGELFF. The CDR3 DNA reads as TGTGCCAGCAGTCAGCCCGGGGGAAGGGCCGGGGAGCTGTTTTTT.

V usage is TRBV5-1 and J usage is TRBJ2-7; 7 bases match TRBD2. The CDR3 covers 14 residues. V shed 4 bases, J shed 7 bases, and the junction held 11 bases outside the gene matches. Germline V gene lookup returns CDR1 SGHRS and CDR2 YFSETQ. The CDR3 spells CASSVGTTPQEQYF. In nucleotides, the CDR3 is TGCGCCAGCAGCGTTGGGACTACCCCCCAAGAGCAGTACTTC.

The rearrangement uses TRBV7-2 and TRBJ2-7, with TRBD1 matching 10 bases. The germline V gene has CDR1 SGHTA and CDR2 FQGNSA. With V trimmed by 5 bases and J by 2 bases, 18 bases remained unmatched. This CDR3 is 19 amino acids long. The CDR3 spells CASSADRGRRWRGPYEQYF. The DNA for the CDR3 is TGTGCCAGCAGCGCCGACAGGGGGCGCAGGTGGCGTGGGCCCTACGAGCAGTACTTC.

The rearrangement links TRBV27 to TRBJ2-7; 10 bases fit TRBD2. There are 14 residues in the CDR3. The ends lost 5 bases at V and 9 bases at J; junction bases unmatched: 10. Germline V lookup: CDR1 MNHEY, CDR2 SMNVEV (reference sequence). The CDR3: CASSPALSGRSQYF. The DNA for the CDR3 is TGTGCCAGCAGTCCCGCCCTTAGCGGGAGGTCGCAGTACTTC.

The chain employs TRBV4-2 and TRBJ2-7; D may be TRBD1 (5 bases). The germline V and J ends were trimmed by 2 bases and 1 base, with 6 bases remaining between them. This CDR3 has 13 amino acids. CDR1 is LGHNA, CDR2 YNFKEQ, per germline. DNA of the CDR3: TGTGCCAGCAGCCAAAGACAGTCCTACGAGCAGTACTTC. Translation gives CASSQRQSYEQYF.

Written as DNA, the CDR3 is TGTGCCACCAGCAGCCCTGGGGGGGGAAGGCCGTTCTTC. It specifies CATSSPGGGRPFF. V is TRBV15 and J is TRBJ2-1; 7 bases are shared with TRBD2. CDR1 and CDR2 from the germline V gene are LNHNV and YYDKDF (reference sequence). CDR3 length: 13 amino acids. The J segment lost 15 bases and the V segment lost 3 bases, leaving 11 bases of the junction unmatched.

This chain connects TRBV9 to TRBJ1-3; TRBD1 aligns across 7 bases. CDR1 is SGDLS, CDR2 YYNGEE, per germline. With 3 bases clipped from V and 2 bases from J, the junction kept 5 bases outside the gene matches. The CDR3 loop spans 15 amino acids. The CDR3 here is CASSGVQGTGNTIYF. In DNA, the CDR3 is TGTGCCAGCAGCGGCGTACAGGGGACTGGAAACACCATATATTTT.

V is TRBV9 and J is TRBJ1-2; D gene unclear. Trimming took 3 bases from V and 2 from J, leaving 8 bases between them. The CDR3 extends over 13 amino acids. In germline, CDR1 is SGDLS, CDR2 YYNGEE. This chain's CDR3 is CASSATPNYGYTF. DNA of the CDR3: TGTGCCAGCAGCGCAACACCGAACTATGGCTACACCTTC.

The chain carries TRBV27 and TRBJ2-7; the D gene is possibly TRBD2 (5 bases). Germline-derived CDR1 and CDR2 are MNHEY and SMNVEV (reference sequence). The germline V and J ends were trimmed by 4 bases and 5 bases, with 15 bases remaining between them. This CDR3 region has 14 residues. The CDR3 reads CASSSKLRRNEQYF. For the CDR3, the DNA is TGTGCCAGCAGTTCCAAACTCAGGAGGAACGAGCAGTACTTC.

This chain links TRBV6-5 with TRBJ1-6; D gene unclear. V was cut by 2 bases and J by 4 bases, with 12 bases left in between. The CDR3 is made up of 16 amino acids. The germline V gene has CDR1 MNHEY and CDR2 SVGAGI. This CDR3 is CASSYDMASYNSPLHF. DNA for the CDR3: TGTGCCAGCAGTTACGATATGGCAAGTTATAATTCACCCCTCCACTTT.

This clone has only a few counts. This sequence joins TRBV18 and TRBJ1-1, with 7 bases lining up with TRBD1. CDR3 length: 15 residues. Germline assignment: CDR1 KGHSH and CDR2 LQKENI. V trimming: 8 bases; J trimming: 2 bases; junction bases outside the gene matches: 11. The DNA of the CDR3 is TGTGCCAGCCGTCCCGGGACAGACCCTAACACTGAAGCTTTCTTT. Amino acid sequence: CASRPGTDPNTEAFF.

The V gene is TRBV5-1, the J gene TRBJ1-3, with D possibly matching TRBD1 (5 bases). The CDR3 consists of 15 residues. With 4 bases removed from V and 2 bases from J, the gap between germline ends came to 13 bases. Germline V gives CDR1 SGHRS, CDR2 YFSETQ. The CDR3 region is CASSPTGPPGNTIYF. For the CDR3, the DNA is TGCGCCAGCAGCCCTACAGGTCCGCCTGGAAACACCATATATTTT.

V usage is TRBV10-3 and J usage is TRBJ2-3, with D perhaps TRBD1 (6 bases). The V gene lost 5 bases and the J gene lost 5 bases, with 11 bases spanning the gap. The CDR3 runs 13 residues. CDR1 and CDR2 (germline): ENHRY, SYGVKD. The CDR3 region is CAISIRDKDTQYF. The CDR3 nucleotides are TGTGCCATCAGTATCCGGGACAAAGATACGCAGTATTTT.

The chain joins TRBV2 to TRBJ2-3; D is uncertain. The CDR3 has 12 amino acids. Germline V gene lookup returns CDR1 SNHLY and CDR2 FYNNEI. The V gene lost 6 bases and the J gene lost 5 bases, with 9 bases spanning the gap. The CDR3 DNA reads TGTGCCAGCAGCGAGGCTAGAGATACGCAGTATTTT. As protein: CASSEARDTQYF.

The chain uses TRBV7-2 and TRBJ2-2, with 9 positions matching TRBD2. The CDR3 totals 15 residues. Per the germline V gene, CDR1 is SGHTA and CDR2 is FQGNSA. V gave up 3 bases and J gave up 6 bases; unmatched junction bases: 5. The CDR3, as DNA: TGTGCCAGCAGCTTCTGGCGGGGGGGAGCCGGGGAGCTGTTTTTT. Protein: CASSFWRGGAGELFF.

This chain uses TRBV6-1 with TRBJ2-7; TRBD2 matches at 12 bases. The CDR3 totals 15 residues. The germline gives CDR1 MNHNS, CDR2 SASEGT. V trimming: 6 bases; J trimming: 2 bases; junction bases outside the gene matches: 5. CDR3 sequence reads: CASRGTSGLPYEQYF. As DNA, the CDR3 is TGTGCCAGCAGGGGGACTAGCGGGCTTCCCTACGAGCAGTACTTC.

V is TRBV30 and J is TRBJ2-5, with 7 bases that match TRBD1. CDR3 size: 13 residues. With V trimmed by 1 base and J by 5 bases, 4 bases remained unmatched. Germline lookup yields CDR1 GTSNPN and CDR2 SVGIG (reference sequence). The CDR3 nucleotides read TGTGCCTGGAGTGGAGGACAGGCGGAGACCCAGTACTTC. It codes for CAWSGGQAETQYF.

J is TRBJ2-7 and V is TRBV5-4; TRBD2 matches at 7 bases. The CDR3 spans 15 residues. The V and J ends lost 5 bases and 2 bases, in that order; junction bases with no gene match: 10. From germline, CDR1 is SGHNT and CDR2 YYREEE (reference sequence). The CDR3 coding sequence is TGTGCCAGCAGTACTCTAGCGGAGAATCCCTACGAGCAGTACTTC. Encoded protein: CASSTLAENPYEQYF.

The genes are TRBV27 and TRBJ1-2; perhaps TRBD1 as D (5 bases). Germline V gene data show CDR1 as MNHEY and CDR2 as SMNVEV (reference sequence). This CDR3 is 14 amino acids long. The V and J ends lost 3 bases and 3 bases respectively, with 11 bases between them. CDR3 region: CASSFGAGDYGYTF. For the CDR3, the DNA is TGTGCCAGCAGTTTCGGGGCGGGGGACTATGGCTACACCTTC.

The chain recombines TRBV7-7 with TRBJ2-5, with D possibly matching TRBD1 (5 bases). CDR3 length: 15 residues. The germline CDR1 and CDR2 sequences are SSHAT and FNYEAQ (reference sequence). The V end lost 1 base, the J end lost 1 base, and 10 bases lay between the germline ends. The CDR3 DNA is TGTGCCAGCAGCTTAGGGTGGGGCACCCAAGAGACCCAGTACTTC. Amino acids: CASSLGWGTQETQYF.

The chain recombines TRBV4-2 with TRBJ1-2, with TRBD1 identical over 10 bases. The CDR3 is 17 residues long. V lost 3 bases and J lost 2; bases outside the gene matches: 9. The V gene's germline CDR1 is LGHNA and CDR2 YNFKEQ. This CDR3 reads CASSHPGTGAGNYGYTF. The DNA of the CDR3 is TGTGCCAGCAGCCACCCCGGGACAGGGGCTGGGAACTATGGCTACACCTTC.

The rearrangement links TRBV5-1 to TRBJ1-2; maybe TRBD1 (6 bases). In germline, CDR1 is SGHRS, CDR2 YFSETQ. V shed 0 bases and J shed 1 base, with 13 bases lying between them. The CDR3 contains 16 residues. The CDR3 sequence: CASSLAKDSVNYGYTF. CDR3 DNA sequence: TGCGCCAGCAGCTTGGCGAAGGACAGCGTTAACTATGGCTACACCTTC.

The V and J genes are TRBV9 and TRBJ2-2; D is unclear. Between the trimmed V and J ends, which lost 0 bases and 0 bases, there was a span of 6 bases. Germline CDR1 and CDR2: SGDLS and YYNGEE. There are 15 residues in the CDR3. This CDR3 reads CASSVGHTNTGELFF. CDR3 bases: TGTGCCAGCAGCGTAGGACACACGAACACCGGGGAGCTGTTTTTT.

This rearrangement joins TRBV19 to TRBJ1-1; D is undetermined. Trimming removed 7 bases from V and 1 base from J, with 13 bases in between. This CDR3 contains 14 residues. Germline V lookup: CDR1 LNHDA, CDR2 SQIVND (reference sequence). DNA for the CDR3: TGTGCCAGTAAGGCGGCCAGTCGGAACACTGAAGCTTTCTTT. Protein product: CASKAASRNTEAFF.

V and J are TRBV5-8 and TRBJ1-5; 10 bases are a match to TRBD1. V shed 4 bases and J 4 bases; nucleotides not matched to a gene: 11. The CDR3 consists of 17 residues. Germline CDR1 reads SGHTS; CDR2 reads YDEGEE. DNA of the CDR3: TGTGCCAGCAGCCACCTTACCGGGACAGGGGATAATCAGCCCCAGCATTTT. Its translation is CASSHLTGTGDNQPQHF.